This T cell receptor beta chain emerged from a study of T cells in Graves' hyperthyroidism and ophthalmopathy. For the study at large: Peripheral blood was collected at initial diagnosis, before any treatment. Study outcomes and limitations: In validation, the model predicted ophthalmopathy. These predictions came a median roughly 7.1 months before onset. From stable hyperthyroidism, ophthalmopathy was set apart by a 13 V-J model. Among clonotypes expanded in thyroid above 0.001, most were also found in blood.

This clonotype was detected many times. Its specificity is not known. RNA transcripts gave rise to amplified TCR beta CDR3 regions. First-round RT-PCR targeting the TCR CDR3 was performed with the HTBI primer set. A single record per CDR3 protein comes from TCRdb applying MiXCR to the multiplex PCR reads. The sample carries under 300,000 distinct CDR3 sequences, around 15% recorded once. The germline V gene encodes CDR1 MNHEY and CDR2 SMNVEV (reference sequence). The CDR3 spans 15 residues. V was clipped by 0 bases and J by 3 bases; unmatched bases: 3. The receptor's source is a woman in her forties or fifties with Graves' hyperthyroidism that later progressed to Graves' ophthalmopathy. The source material was blood. The chain combines TRBV27 with TRBJ2-7; 9 positions match TRBD2. In DNA form, the CDR3 reads TGTGCCAGCAGTTTATCCCTAGCGGGACGCTACGAGCAGTACTTC. This translates into CASSLSLAGRYEQYF.